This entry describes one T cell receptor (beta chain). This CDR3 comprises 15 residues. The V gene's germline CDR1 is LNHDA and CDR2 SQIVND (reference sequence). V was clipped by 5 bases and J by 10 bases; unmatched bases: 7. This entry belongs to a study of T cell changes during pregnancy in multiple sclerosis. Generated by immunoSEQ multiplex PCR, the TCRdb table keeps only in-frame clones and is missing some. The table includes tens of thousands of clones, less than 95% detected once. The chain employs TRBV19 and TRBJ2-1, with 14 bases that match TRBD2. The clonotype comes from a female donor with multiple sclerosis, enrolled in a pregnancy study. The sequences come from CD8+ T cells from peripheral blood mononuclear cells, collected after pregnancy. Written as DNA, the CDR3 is TGTGCCAGTAGTGTGGGACTAGCGGGAGTAGGAGAGCAGTTCTTC. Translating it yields CASSVGLAGVGEQFF.